The next 24 T cell receptor beta chains were all read from a single sample in a study of T cell clonality in common variable immunodeficiency. Assay: immunoSEQ multiplex PCR; the TCRdb copy retains only in-frame clones and omits some. Observed in the sample are some 39,000 clones, none of them singletons. The sample taken for sequencing was peripheral blood mononuclear cells. The receptor source for this set is a person between 18 and 75 years old in good health.

A note on this clone: The read terminates 3 residues before the CDR3 end, so the remaining end is supplied by the germline J gene. The J gene is TRBJ2-1, the V gene TRBV7-2, with TRBD2 matching over 14 bases. Trimming at V came to 0 bases and at J to 9 bases, leaving 4 bases not matched to a gene. The germline CDR1 and CDR2 sequences are SGHTA and FQGNSA. CDR3 length: 16 amino acids. Partial CDR3 DNA: TGTGCCAGCAGCTTAGCGGGGACTAGCGGGAGACCTGAG. Translating it yields CASSLAGTSGRPE. Given in full, the CDR3 is CASSLAGTSGRPEQFF.

This clone was detected ten times or more. The CDR3 end falls 3 residues outside the read, so it is completed with the germline J gene. The chain carries TRBV7-3 and TRBJ2-1, with 7 nucleotides matching TRBD2. The germline V gene encodes CDR1 SGHTA and CDR2 FQGTGA. The CDR3 has 15 amino acids. V was clipped by 2 bases and J by 9 bases; unmatched bases: 10. CDR3 DNA, as far as it was read: TGTGCCAGCAGCTTATCGGGCGGGAGTAGTAGTGAG. Encoded protein: CASSLSGGSSSE. The whole CDR3 is CASSLSGGSSSEQFF.

This clone was detected ten times or more. With the read ending 3 residues before the CDR3 end, the germline J gene is used to fill in that end. J is TRBJ1-1 and V is TRBV30; D call uncertain. V lost 0 bases, J lost 5 bases, and 10 bases lay in between. The germline V gene encodes CDR1 GTSNPN and CDR2 SVGIG (reference sequence). The CDR3 runs to 13 residues. The DNA read from the CDR3 is TGTGCCTGGAGTGTACTATCTGGGACTGAA. Its translation is CAWSVLSGTE. The whole CDR3 protein reads CAWSVLSGTEAFF. The variable domain in full, with the rest retrieved from reference TRBV30 and TRBJ1-1, is SQTIHQWPATLVQPVGSPLSLECTVEGTSNPNLYWYRQAAGRGLQLLFYSVGIGQISSEVPQNLSASRPQDRQFILSSKKLLLSDSGFYLCAWSVLSGTEAFFGQGTRLTVV.

In its sample, this clone was seen many times. The read comes to an end 3 residues before the CDR3 does, leaving the germline J gene to fill in the end. V usage is TRBV19 and J usage is TRBJ1-3, with a tentative D call TRBD1 (6 bases). The length of the CDR3 is 14 residues. V lost 4 bases and J 4 bases, leaving 11 bases between the germline ends. Per the germline V gene, CDR1 is LNHDA and CDR2 is SQIVND (reference sequence). CDR3 bases read: TGTGCCAGTAGTACTTTGGACAGAGGAAACACC. The encoded protein is CASSTLDRGNT. The full CDR3 protein reads CASSTLDRGNTIYF.

This clone was recorded many times. The read is 3 residues too short to cover the CDR3 end, so that end is filled in from the germline J gene. The chain employs TRBV20-1 and TRBJ2-7; TRBD1 might be the D (6 bases). Germline CDR1 is DFQATT and CDR2 is SNEGSKA (reference sequence). V was pared by 1 base and J by 2 bases, with 15 bases between. There are 15 residues in the CDR3. Incomplete CDR3 DNA: TGCAGTGCTAGAGGGGGGCTTAGTAACACCTACGAG. Translating it yields CSARGGLSNTYE. The CDR3 in its entirety is CSARGGLSNTYEQYF.

This clone came up many times. The read comes to an end 3 residues before the CDR3 does, leaving the germline J gene to fill in the end. The chain uses TRBV20-1 and TRBJ1-6; 9 bases line up with TRBD1. CDR3 size: 14 residues. Germline lookup yields CDR1 DFQATT and CDR2 SNEGSKA (reference sequence). The V and J ends lost 3 bases and 7 bases, in that order; junction bases with no gene match: 4. The DNA read from the CDR3 is TGCAGTGCTAGCGGGACAGGGAGAAATTCACCC. Its protein product is CSASGTGRNSP. The CDR3 as a whole reads CSASGTGRNSPLHF.

In its sample, this clone was seen many times. The CDR3 is cut off 3 residues early in the read; its end comes from the germline J gene. V is TRBV5-1 and J is TRBJ1-2; D is undetermined. V was trimmed by 0 bases and J by 3 bases, leaving 12 bases between them. There are 15 residues in the CDR3. In germline, CDR1 is SGHRS, CDR2 YFSETQ. The CDR3 DNA, read in part, is TGCGCCAGCAGCTTGGCTCCGGGGAATGACTATGGC. The encoded protein is CASSLAPGNDYG. In full, the CDR3 is CASSLAPGNDYGYTF.

In regard to this clone: An end of the junction does not agree with germline; a read error may underlie this. The read terminates 3 residues ahead of where the CDR3 ends, so the germline J gene completes it. V is TRBV7-9 and J is TRBJ2-3; maybe TRBD1 (5 bases). The CDR3 covers 15 residues. Germline V gene sequence: CDR1 SEHNR, CDR2 FQNEAQ (reference sequence). CDR3 DNA, as far as it was read: TGTGCCAGCAGCTCTGGGGTGACAGACACAGAGACG. It is translated as CASSSGVTDTET. The entire CDR3 protein is CASSSGVTDTETQYF. Variable domain in full (rest from reference TRBV7-9 and TRBJ2-3): DTGVSQNPRHKITKRGQNVTFRCDPISEHNRLYWYRQTLGQGPEFLTYFQNEAQLEKSRLLSDRFSAERPKGSFSTLEIQRTEQGDSAMYLCASSSGVTDTETQYFGPGTRLTVL.

This clone has a count of ten or more. The CDR3 end is not reached by the read, which stops 3 residues before it; the germline J gene fills it in. The chain uses TRBV4-1 and TRBJ1-6, with 9 positions matching TRBD1. The V and J ends lost 3 bases and 7 bases, in that order; junction bases with no gene match: 1. The CDR3 runs 14 residues. The germline V gene encodes CDR1 MGHRA and CDR2 YSYEKL. The CDR3 here is CASSQTGGNSPLHF. The sequenced CDR3 bases are TGCGCCAGCAGCCAGACAGGGGGAAATTCACCC.

This clone appeared many times. The CDR3 end is not reached by the read, which stops 3 residues before it; the germline J gene fills it in. The gene calls are TRBV5-5 and TRBJ2-7; 10 positions agree with TRBD2. The CDR3 loop spans 15 amino acids. Germline CDR1 SGHKS, CDR2 YYEKEE (reference sequence). V shed 4 bases, J shed 3 bases, and the junction held 7 bases outside the gene matches. Incomplete CDR3 DNA: TGTGCCAGCAGCCACCAAGGACTAGCGGTCTACGAG. Amino acids: CASSHQGLAVYE. From start to end, the CDR3 is CASSHQGLAVYEQYF.

This clone was counted many times. Read data end 3 residues before the CDR3 end; the end is taken from the germline J gene. The V call is TRBV5-1, the J call TRBJ2-2; 8 bases match TRBD2. V was clipped by 5 bases and J by 1 base; unmatched bases: 7. The CDR3 runs 16 residues. CDR1 SGHRS and CDR2 YFSETQ come from the germline V gene. The CDR3 reads CASRPPGGGNTGELFF. The CDR3 DNA, read in part, is TGCGCCAGCAGGCCTCCCGGGGGGGGGAACACCGGGGAG.

This clone has ten or more counts. The observed sequence ends 3 residues before the CDR3 terminus, with the missing tail filled in from the germline J gene. The V gene is TRBV19, the J gene TRBJ1-2; TRBD1 matches at 8 bases. CDR3 length: 15 amino acids. The germline gives CDR1 LNHDA, CDR2 SQIVND (reference sequence). Partial CDR3 DNA: TGTGCCAGTAGTATCGCTCGGACAGGGCACCGAGGC. This codes for CASSIARTGHRG. The whole CDR3 region reads CASSIARTGHRGYTF.

This clone was found many times. A read error may produce the germline difference seen at one junction end. The sequence runs out 3 residues before the end of the CDR3; the remainder is reconstructed from the germline J gene. This chain joins TRBV4-2 and TRBJ2-3, with D possibly being TRBD2 (6 bases). The CDR3 loop spans 16 amino acids. Looked up from germline, CDR1 is LGHNA and CDR2 is YNFKEQ. The CDR3 is CASSQSFSAGTDTQYF. Incomplete CDR3 DNA: TGCGCCAGCAGCCAAAGTTTCTCAGCGGGTACAGATACG.

This clone was picked up a small number of times. Given a much more abundant clone one base away, this may be a read error. The read halts 3 residues ahead of the CDR3 end, with the missing end drawn from the germline J gene. This chain connects TRBV5-5 to TRBJ2-5; 12 nucleotides match TRBD2. The CDR3 is 15 residues long. Germline V gene lookup returns CDR1 SGHKS and CDR2 YYEKEE (reference sequence). CDR3 amino acids: CASSLVPSGRDTQYF. CDR3 DNA, as far as it was read: TGTGCCAGCAGCTTGGTTCCTAGCGGGAGGGATACC.

This clone was seen repeatedly, ten times or more. The read terminates 3 residues ahead of where the CDR3 ends, so the germline J gene completes it. The rearrangement links TRBV19 to TRBJ2-1; D tentatively fits TRBD1 or TRBD2 (5 bases each). CDR1 and CDR2 (germline): LNHDA, SQIVND (reference sequence). The CDR3 covers 14 residues. The V and J ends lost 6 bases and 8 bases respectively, with 17 bases between them. CDR3: CASSPAARGYEQFF. The part of the CDR3 DNA that was read is TGTGCCAGTAGCCCAGCTGCGAGGGGATATGAG.

This clone appeared many times. The read is 3 residues too short to cover the CDR3 end, so that end is filled in from the germline J gene. The V gene is TRBV6-2 or TRBV6-3, the J gene TRBJ2-7; 8 nucleotides line up with TRBD1. The ends lost 6 bases at V and 2 bases at J; junction bases unmatched: 6. Germline V CDR1 and CDR2: MNHEY, SVGEGT. The length of the CDR3 is 14 residues. The CDR3 spells CASSPWTGTYEQYF. CDR3 DNA (partial): TGTGCCAGCAGCCCCTGGACAGGGACCTACGAG.

This clone has at least ten counts. The read ends 3 residues before the CDR3 terminus; that terminus is restored from the germline J gene. The J gene is TRBJ2-2, the V gene TRBV7-2; D is perhaps TRBD2 (5 bases). This CDR3 is 14 amino acids long. Trimming removed 1 base from V and 4 bases from J, with 7 bases in between. Germline CDR1 reads SGHTA; CDR2 reads FQGNSA. This CDR3 reads CASSLVRGTGELFF. CDR3 bases read: TGTGCCAGCAGCTTAGTACGGGGCACCGGGGAG. Filled out from reference TRBV7-2 and TRBJ2-2, the complete variable domain reads GAGVSQSPSNKVTEKGKDVELRCDPISGHTALYWYRQSLGQGLEFLIYFQGNSAPDKSGLPSDRFSAERTGGSVSTLTIQRTQQEDSAVYLCASSLVRGTGELFFGEGSRLTVL.

This clone was observed many times. The CDR3 sequence: CSATRDNSGNTIYF. Incomplete CDR3 DNA: TGCAGTGCTACTCGGGACAACTCTGGAAACACC. This chain joins TRBV20-1 and TRBJ1-3, with D possibly TRBD1 on 6 matching bases. The CDR3 end is not reached by the read, which stops 3 residues before it; the germline J gene fills it in. The CDR3 spans 14 residues. CDR1 and CDR2 from the germline V gene are DFQATT and SNEGSKA (reference sequence). The V gene lost 4 bases and the J gene lost 0 bases, with 10 bases spanning the gap.

This clone was observed a handful of times. The sequenced fragment ends 3 residues before the CDR3 boundary, so the rest is inferred from the germline J gene. The rearrangement joins TRBV11-2 to TRBJ2-7; 7 bases line up with TRBD2. Germline CDR1 SGHAT, CDR2 FQNNGV. The CDR3 spans 14 residues. V lost 5 bases, J lost 0 bases, and 4 bases stayed unmatched. The sequenced part of the CDR3 DNA is TGTGCCAGCAGCACTAGCGCAGGCTCCTACGAG. It codes for CASSTSAGSYE. The entire CDR3 protein is CASSTSAGSYEQYF.

This clone was counted at least ten times. A read error may produce the germline difference seen at one junction end. The CDR3 end is not reached by the read, which stops 3 residues before it; the germline J gene fills it in. This chain joins TRBV4-2 and TRBJ2-3; possibly TRBD2 for D (5 bases). This CDR3 is built from 15 residues. Germline assignment: CDR1 LGHNA and CDR2 YNFKEQ. The sequenced part of the CDR3 DNA is TGCGCCAGCAGCCAAGTGTCGACTACAACAGATACG. It yields the protein CASSQVSTTTDT. The entire CDR3 sequence reads CASSQVSTTTDTQYF.

The table lists this clone with many counts. The junction departs from the called germline gene at one end, perhaps through a read error. The CDR3 extends 3 residues past the end of the read, so its final part is completed from the germline J gene. At the DNA level, this CDR3 is encoded by other sequences in the same sample as well. This chain connects TRBV20-1 to TRBJ1-3; D may be TRBD1 (5 bases). CDR3 length: 14 residues. The germline CDR1 and CDR2 sequences are DFQATT and SNEGSKA (reference sequence). The sequenced part of the CDR3 DNA is TGCAGTGCTCAATCGCGGACAAGTGGAAACACA. Its translation: CSAQSRTSGNT. The CDR3, in full, reads CSAQSRTSGNTIYF.

In this sample, this clone turned up many times. The observed sequence ends 3 residues before the CDR3 terminus, with the missing tail filled in from the germline J gene. The genes are TRBV19 and TRBJ2-3, with 9 bases fitting TRBD2. The CDR3 consists of 16 residues. The V gene's germline CDR1 is LNHDA and CDR2 SQIVND (reference sequence). J was trimmed by 2 bases and V by 1 base; bases with no gene match: 4. The sequenced CDR3 bases are TGTGCCAGTAGTATAGCCCCTAGCGGGAACACAGATACG. It codes for CASSIAPSGNTDT. The CDR3 as a whole reads CASSIAPSGNTDTQYF.

This clone was observed many times. The sequenced fragment ends 3 residues before the CDR3 boundary, so the rest is inferred from the germline J gene. This chain joins TRBV7-9 and TRBJ2-3, with 7 bases aligning to TRBD1. The junction had 4 bases not matched to a gene; V was cut back by 5 bases and J by 2 bases. The CDR3 runs 14 residues. Germline assignment: CDR1 SEHNR and CDR2 FQNEAQ (reference sequence). CDR3 DNA (partial): TGTGCCAGCAGCCCAGGACAGGCCACAGATACG. Translating gives CASSPGQATDT. From start to end, the CDR3 is CASSPGQATDTQYF.

This clone showed up many times. The missing CDR3 end, 3 residues past where the read stops, is filled in from the germline J gene. The genes are TRBV19 and TRBJ2-3; 8 nucleotides agree with TRBD2. The J segment lost 0 bases and the V segment lost 3 bases, leaving 2 bases of the junction unmatched. The germline gives CDR1 LNHDA, CDR2 SQIVND (reference sequence). The CDR3 is 15 amino acids. The sequenced part of the CDR3 DNA is TGTGCCAGTAGTATCGCTAGCGGGAGCACAGATACG. Protein sequence: CASSIASGSTDT. From start to end, the CDR3 is CASSIASGSTDTQYF.